Detailed here is one TCR beta chain. A process of 5'RACE template switching, which added a universal primer site and UMIs, was used to make TCR cDNA. Using its own MiXCR run on the 5' RACE reads, TCRdb lists one record per CDR3 protein. The repertoire has under 50,000 distinct CDR3 sequences, around 6.4% of them found once; the top ten carry less than 11%. This sample is drawn from a study of T cells after yellow fever vaccination. Study-wide results and limits: Post-booster repertoires again held most primary-vaccination clones (roughly 96% CD4, just under 90% CD8). There was a possibility that FACS-sorted repertoires contained abundant clonotypes contaminating from the bulk population. Only a small proportion of the clonotypes turned up in both the CD4 and the CD8 compartments, likely arising from convergent recombination.

The CDR3 runs 16 residues. The V gene end was trimmed by 3 bases and the J gene end by 3 bases; junction bases not matched to a gene: 5. Germline V gene sequence: CDR1 SEHNR, CDR2 FQNEAQ (reference sequence). This TCR came from a man younger than 40 who received the YFV17D yellow fever vaccine. Sequenced material: PBMCs, either bulk or a sorted T-cell subset (CD4+, CD8+, memory, or dextramer-sorted; not recorded which), taken 45 days after the yellow fever booster vaccination. This rearrangement joins TRBV7-9 to TRBJ2-2; 9 bases map to TRBD1. The CDR3 nucleotides read TGTGCCAGCAGCTTGTCCGGGACAGGGTACACCGGGGAGCTGTTTTTT. Its translation is CASSLSGTGYTGELFF.